This T cell receptor (beta chain) was recovered during a study of T cell changes during pregnancy in multiple sclerosis. V lost 4 bases and J lost 4, with 11 bases in between. Germline V CDR1 and CDR2: SEHNR, FQNEAQ (reference sequence). This CDR3 region has 13 residues. The table came from immunoSEQ multiplex PCR; TCRdb's copy has only in-frame clones and leaves some out. This sample yields about 130,000 clones, of which around 97% are seen a single time; about 0.45% belongs to the top ten. This clonotype originated in a female donor with multiple sclerosis, enrolled in a pregnancy study. The chain recombines TRBV7-9 with TRBJ2-7; maybe TRBD1 (5 bases). The input for sequencing was peripheral blood, taken after pregnancy. CDR3 DNA: TGTGCCAGCAGCTCGTCCAGGGCTTACGAGCAGTACTTC. Amino acids: CASSSSRAYEQYF.